What follows are 11 T cell receptor beta chains derived from one specimen sequenced in a study of blood T cell repertoires in COVID-19. Data came from immunoSEQ multiplex PCR; TCRdb stores just in-frame clones and leaves some out. The data show about 170,000 clones, with roughly 82% seen just once and 7% held by the top ten. The sequenced sample was peripheral blood. These TCRs come from a middle-aged woman with COVID-19, enrolled during active disease.

The V gene is TRBV9, the J gene TRBJ2-5, with D uncertain. Trimming left V 2 bases short and J 2 bases short, with 7 bases between. The CDR3 runs to 13 residues. CDR1 is SGDLS and CDR2 is YYNGEE in the germline V gene. The CDR3 coding sequence is TGTGCCAGCAGCGTGACCGGGCAAGAGACCCAGTACTTC. It is translated as CASSVTGQETQYF.

DNA of the CDR3: TGTGCCTGGAGTCCTCTGAGCACTGAAGCTTTCTTT. It translates to CAWSPLSTEAFF. The V call is TRBV30, the J call TRBJ1-1; D not resolved. Trimming shortened V by 2 bases and J by 4 bases, and 8 bases separated the two germline ends. Germline values: CDR1 GTSNPN, CDR2 SVGIG (reference sequence). This CDR3 comprises 12 residues.

V usage is TRBV27 and J usage is TRBJ1-6; D might be TRBD1 (6 bases). Germline V gene sequence: CDR1 MNHEY, CDR2 SMNVEV (reference sequence). The V end lost 7 bases, the J end lost 0 bases, and 28 bases lay between the germline ends. This CDR3 is built from 21 residues. The chain's CDR3 is CASKIGPRRGLSISYNSPLHF. The CDR3 DNA sequence: TGTGCCAGCAAGATCGGCCCCCGCAGGGGCCTGAGCATCTCCTATAATTCACCCCTCCACTTT.

The J gene is TRBJ2-2, the V gene TRBV6-1; the D gene is possibly TRBD1 (5 bases). CDR1 is MNHNS and CDR2 is SASEGT in the germline V gene. This CDR3 is 13 amino acids long. The V and J ends lost 2 bases and 6 bases respectively, with 7 bases between them. Written as DNA, the CDR3 is TGTGCCAGCAGTGAAATCAGGGCCGGGGAGCTGTTTTTT. It codes for CASSEIRAGELFF.

This chain joins TRBV3-1 (or the pseudogene TRBV3-2) and TRBJ2-1; D not resolved. The CDR3 length is 14 residues. With 2 bases removed from V and 9 bases from J, the gap between germline ends came to 14 bases. The germline gives CDR1 LGHDT, CDR2 YNNKEL (reference sequence). The CDR3 region is CASSQTSVVSEQFF. In nucleotides, the CDR3 is TGTGCCAGCAGCCAAACCTCGGTTGTTAGTGAGCAGTTCTTC.

The genes are TRBV7-9 and TRBJ2-3; the match to TRBD1 covers 7 bases. V lost 3 bases to trimming and J lost 0 bases; unmatched junction nucleotides: 6. CDR1 is SEHNR and CDR2 is FQNEAQ in the germline V gene (reference sequence). This CDR3 contains 16 residues. As DNA, the CDR3 is TGTGCCAGCAGCTTTGTGACAGGGCCTAGCACAGATACGCAGTATTTT. It specifies CASSFVTGPSTDTQYF.

This clone occurred once. The chain combines TRBV5-6 with TRBJ2-1, with 9 bases lining up with TRBD2. The CDR3 runs to 16 residues. Germline V CDR1 and CDR2: SGHDT, YYEEEE. V lost 0 bases, J lost 6 bases, and 7 bases stayed unmatched. CDR3 nucleotide sequence: TGTGCCAGCAGCTTGGGTCCTAGCGGGACATTCAATGAGCAGTTCTTC. Protein product: CASSLGPSGTFNEQFF.

The chain is built from TRBV7-6 and TRBJ2-3; the match to TRBD2 covers 10 bases. The CDR3 totals 16 residues. Germline assignment: CDR1 SGHVS and CDR2 FNYEAQ. V dropped 0 bases and J dropped 4; count of bases not matched to a gene: 4. For the CDR3, the DNA is TGTGCCAGCAGCTTAGCGAGCGGGAGGGCCTCAGATACGCAGTATTTT. It specifies CASSLASGRASDTQYF.

The V call is TRBV25-1, the J call TRBJ2-1, with 11 bases fitting TRBD2. The J segment lost 8 bases and the V segment lost 3 bases, leaving 12 bases of the junction unmatched. Germline V gives CDR1 MGHDK, CDR2 SYGVNS. CDR3 length equals 17 residues. The CDR3, as DNA: TGTGCCAGCAGTGATCAACTAGCGGGAGTGGCAAGGGATGAGCAGTTCTTC. It specifies CASSDQLAGVARDEQFF.

V gene TRBV5-1 combines with J gene TRBJ2-6, with a tentative D call TRBD1 (6 bases). Germline lookup yields CDR1 SGHRS and CDR2 YFSETQ. V lost 4 bases and J 0 bases, leaving 11 bases between the germline ends. The CDR3 loop spans 16 amino acids. In DNA form, the CDR3 reads TGCGCCAGCAGCCAGGGGCCCAGCTCTGGGGCCAACGTCCTGACTTTC. It codes for CASSQGPSSGANVLTF.

In nucleotides, the CDR3 is TGTGCCAGCAGTCGGAGAGGGGGGGAGGCAGATACGCAGTATTTT. Its translation: CASSRRGGEADTQYF. The chain uses TRBV28 and TRBJ2-3; the D gene is possibly TRBD2 (7 bases). This CDR3 is built from 15 residues. The V end lost 5 bases, the J end lost 4 bases, and 16 bases lay between the germline ends. The germline V gene encodes CDR1 MDHEN and CDR2 SYDVKM.